This entry features one T cell receptor beta chain sequence. Its target is unknown. The libraries of TRB cDNA were constructed through 5' RACE using UMI labels. TCRdb reprocessed the 5' RACE reads, keeping one entry per CDR3 protein, no DNA. The listing records around 110,000 distinct CDR3 sequences. The data stem from a study of CXCR3-negative and CXCR3-positive naive CD8 T cells. Study-wide background: The libraries yielded roughly 130 million TRB reads, about 1.5 +/- 0.3 million each.

Looked up from germline, CDR1 is SEHNR and CDR2 is FQNEAQ (reference sequence). The CDR3 totals 16 residues. The study, taken as a whole, reports: Hydrophobicity was higher for TRB CDR3s found in CXCR3-positive naive cells than in CXCR3-negative naive cells. Both of the naive subsets showed about the same high diversity, but memory CD8+ cells had much less.

Naivety in CD8+ T cells corresponded to a CD45RO-CCR7+CD27+CD95- phenotype. V is TRBV7-9 and J is TRBJ2-7; TCRdb's D call of TRBD1 is untestable without DNA. The receptor's source is a human donor in good health. Some clones in this sample may be carry-over from other donors' samples. Sequenced input: naive CXCR3+ CD8+ T cells from blood. This sample's subset: CD45RO-CCR7+CD27+CD95- naive CD8+ T cells expressing CXCR3 (TNR3+). The CDR3: CASRTQYGGASYEQYF.